These T cell receptor beta chains were read from a single sample in a study of cytomegalovirus exposure and HLA in healthy donors. Sequencing was performed with immunoSEQ multiplex PCR; in TCRdb, only in-frame clones are kept and a portion is missing. The sample carries over 70,000 clones, roughly 80% recorded once. Sample: PBMCs. Receptors originate from a male donor in good health and CMV-seronegative. CDR3s include the opening cysteine and the closing phenylalanine or tryptophan. D genes are given only for firm matches. Clone size is shown for a subset of rows, as once, few, many or a class of expanded clone.

len: 14; j_gene: TRBJ1-3; v_gene: TRBV6-5; abundance: .; d_gene: TRBD1; CDR3nt: TGTGCCAGCAGTGAACAGACAGGGTTAAACACCATATATTTT; CDR3aa: CASSEQTGLNTIYF
len: 15; j_gene: TRBJ2-3; v_gene: TRBV28; abundance: .; d_gene: .; CDR3nt: TGTGCCAGCAGTTCCCCCGCAGGGGGCACAGATACGCAGTATTTT; CDR3aa: CASSSPAGGTDTQYF
len: 16; j_gene: TRBJ1-1; v_gene: TRBV28; abundance: .; d_gene: .; CDR3nt: TGTGCCAGCAGAACCCCCGCCGCGGGAATGAACACTGAAGCTTTCTTT; CDR3aa: CASRTPAAGMNTEAFF
len: 16; j_gene: TRBJ1-5; v_gene: TRBV19; abundance: .; d_gene: TRBD1; CDR3nt: TGTGCCAGTACCATCGACAGGGCGGGCAGCAATCAGCCCCAGCATTTT; CDR3aa: CASTIDRAGSNQPQHF
len: 17; j_gene: TRBJ2-1; v_gene: TRBV5-4; abundance: .; d_gene: .; CDR3nt: TGTGCCAGCAGCTTCGCTGCGGGAACCGGAGGCTACAATGAGCAGTTCTTC; CDR3aa: CASSFAAGTGGYNEQFF
len: 13; j_gene: TRBJ2-7; v_gene: TRBV9; abundance: .; d_gene: TRBD2; CDR3nt: TGTGCCAGCAGCCCGGGACTAGCGGGCGAGCAGTACTTC; CDR3aa: CASSPGLAGEQYF
len: 14; j_gene: TRBJ1-1; v_gene: TRBV10-2; abundance: .; d_gene: .; CDR3nt: TGCGCCACCGTCTATGGGCTTCCGAACACTGAAGCTTTCTTT; CDR3aa: CATVYGLPNTEAFF
len: 14; j_gene: TRBJ2-1; v_gene: TRBV6-1; abundance: .; d_gene: TRBD2; CDR3nt: TGTGCCAGCAGTGAAAAACTAGCGGTTAGGTGGCAGTTCTTC; CDR3aa: CASSEKLAVRWQFF
len: 17; j_gene: TRBJ2-4; v_gene: TRBV4-3; abundance: .; d_gene: .; CDR3nt: TGCGCCAGCAGCCAAGTCTCGGGGTCGTCGGCCAAAAACATTCAGTACTTC; CDR3aa: CASSQVSGSSAKNIQYF
len: 16; j_gene: TRBJ2-1; v_gene: TRBV9; abundance: .; d_gene: TRBD2; CDR3nt: TGTGCCAGCAGCGTAGACGGACTAGCGGGGGATGGTGAGCAGTTCTTC; CDR3aa: CASSVDGLAGDGEQFF
len: 15; j_gene: TRBJ2-6; v_gene: TRBV5-6; abundance: .; d_gene: .; CDR3nt: TGTGCCAGCAGCTTTAGGGGCTCTGGGGCCAACGTCCTGACTTTC; CDR3aa: CASSFRGSGANVLTF
len: 15; j_gene: TRBJ1-2; v_gene: TRBV7-2; abundance: .; d_gene: .; CDR3nt: TGTGCCAGCAGCTTAAATCGGGGCGGGAGCTATGGCTACACCTTC; CDR3aa: CASSLNRGGSYGYTF
len: 13; j_gene: TRBJ1-2; v_gene: TRBV6-1; abundance: .; d_gene: TRBD1; CDR3nt: TGTGCCAGCACCCGGGACAGCCCCTATGGCTACACCTTC; CDR3aa: CASTRDSPYGYTF
len: 14; j_gene: TRBJ1-1; v_gene: TRBV9; abundance: .; d_gene: TRBD1; CDR3nt: TGTGCCAGCAGCGTACAGGGGGCTGCCACTGAAGCTTTCTTT; CDR3aa: CASSVQGAATEAFF
len: 17; j_gene: TRBJ1-2; v_gene: TRBV27; abundance: .; d_gene: TRBD1; CDR3nt: TGTGCCAGCACCGAGCTCCCTTACAGGGGGCCTAGCTATGGCTACACCTTC; CDR3aa: CASTELPYRGPSYGYTF
len: 15; j_gene: TRBJ1-2; v_gene: TRBV7-9; abundance: .; d_gene: TRBD1; CDR3nt: TGTGCCAGCAGCGAATGGGGACAGGACTTGCGAGGCTACACCTTC; CDR3aa: CASSEWGQDLRGYTF
len: 15; j_gene: TRBJ2-1; v_gene: TRBV7-2; abundance: .; d_gene: TRBD1; CDR3nt: TGTGCCAGCAGCTCGGACAGGGCGCTCAACAATGAGCAGTTCTTC; CDR3aa: CASSSDRALNNEQFF
len: 15; j_gene: TRBJ2-1; v_gene: TRBV7-2; abundance: .; d_gene: TRBD2; CDR3nt: TGTGCCAGCAGCGTCGCGGGGGGGCCTTACAATGAGCAGTTCTTC; CDR3aa: CASSVAGGPYNEQFF
len: 15; j_gene: TRBJ1-2; v_gene: TRBV6-6; abundance: few; d_gene: TRBD1; CDR3nt: TGTGCCAGCAGCCTCGGACAGGGTTATTACGATGGCTACACCTTC; CDR3aa: CASSLGQGYYDGYTF
len: 16; j_gene: TRBJ2-2; v_gene: TRBV9; abundance: .; d_gene: .; CDR3nt: TGTGCCAGCAGCGTAGCGAGCCAGGGGTTTCCCGGGGAGCTGTTTTTT; CDR3aa: CASSVASQGFPGELFF
len: 12; j_gene: TRBJ2-3; v_gene: TRBV7-2; abundance: .; d_gene: .; CDR3nt: TGTGCCAGCAGCCTTACTACAGAGGGGCAGTATTTT; CDR3aa: CASSLTTEGQYF
len: 14; j_gene: TRBJ2-7; v_gene: TRBV9; abundance: .; d_gene: TRBD2; CDR3nt: TGTGCCAGCAGCGTACTAGCGGGAGGATACGAGCAGTACTTC; CDR3aa: CASSVLAGGYEQYF
len: 15; j_gene: TRBJ2-1; v_gene: TRBV11-2; abundance: .; d_gene: TRBD1; CDR3nt: TGTGCCAGCAGCCTGGCGACAGGGTCGGGTAATGAGCAGTTCTTC; CDR3aa: CASSLATGSGNEQFF
len: 13; j_gene: TRBJ2-7; v_gene: TRBV28; abundance: .; d_gene: .; CDR3nt: TGTGCCAGCTGGAGGGACGGAGCCTACGAGCAGTACTTC; CDR3aa: CASWRDGAYEQYF
len: 16; j_gene: TRBJ1-2; v_gene: TRBV10-2; abundance: .; d_gene: TRBD1; CDR3nt: TGCGCCAGCAGTGAGCGGACAGGGGGCGCCGCCTATGGCTACACCTTC; CDR3aa: CASSERTGGAAYGYTF
len: 16; j_gene: TRBJ2-1; v_gene: TRBV2; abundance: .; d_gene: TRBD2; CDR3nt: TGTGCCAGCAGTGAGGGACTAGCGGTCAGACACAATGAGCAGTTCTTC; CDR3aa: CASSEGLAVRHNEQFF
len: 15; j_gene: TRBJ1-2; v_gene: TRBV4-3; abundance: .; d_gene: TRBD1; CDR3nt: TGCGCCAGCAGCCGCGCCGGGACAGGGGGCTATGGCTACACCTTC; CDR3aa: CASSRAGTGGYGYTF
len: 16; j_gene: TRBJ1-6; v_gene: TRBV19; abundance: .; d_gene: TRBD1; CDR3nt: TGTGTCAGTAGTACCGGGACAGTAGGTGTTAATTCACCCCTCCACTTT; CDR3aa: CVSSTGTVGVNSPLHF
len: 16; j_gene: TRBJ1-2; v_gene: TRBV7-8; abundance: .; d_gene: .; CDR3nt: TGTGCCAGCAGCCCCTCCCGGACAGTAATGGACTATGGCTACACCTTC; CDR3aa: CASSPSRTVMDYGYTF
len: 15; j_gene: TRBJ1-2; v_gene: TRBV5-8; abundance: .; d_gene: TRBD1; CDR3nt: TGTGCCACCCGTCTTCTCACGACAGGGGTCTATGGCTACACCTTC; CDR3aa: CATRLLTTGVYGYTF
len: 15; j_gene: TRBJ2-3; v_gene: TRBV7-3; abundance: .; d_gene: .; CDR3nt: TGTGCCAGCAGCTTAAGAGGGAGACTCGTTGATACGCAGTATTTT; CDR3aa: CASSLRGRLVDTQYF
len: 16; j_gene: TRBJ1-1; v_gene: TRBV18; abundance: .; d_gene: TRBD1; CDR3nt: TGTGCCAGCTCACACCGGGACAGGGGCATGAACACTGAAGCTTTCTTT; CDR3aa: CASSHRDRGMNTEAFF
len: 15; j_gene: TRBJ2-2; v_gene: TRBV28; abundance: .; d_gene: .; CDR3nt: TGTGCCAGCACCCTAGGCGGGCTGGATACCGGGGAGCTGTTTTTT; CDR3aa: CASTLGGLDTGELFF
len: 14; j_gene: TRBJ1-2; v_gene: TRBV19; abundance: .; d_gene: .; CDR3nt: TGTGCCAGTAGTAACCCCCCGGGAGCTGGTGGCTACACCTTC; CDR3aa: CASSNPPGAGGYTF
len: 14; j_gene: TRBJ2-2; v_gene: TRBV28; abundance: .; d_gene: .; CDR3nt: TGTGCCAGCAGTAGGGGGGGTAAGGCCGGGGAGCTGTTTTTT; CDR3aa: CASSRGGKAGELFF
len: 18; j_gene: TRBJ2-1; v_gene: TRBV9; abundance: once; d_gene: TRBD1; CDR3nt: TGTGCCAGCAGCGCACGGACAGGGGCCGGAGGTAATTTGAATGAGCAGTTCTTC; CDR3aa: CASSARTGAGGNLNEQFF
len: 14; j_gene: TRBJ2-2; v_gene: TRBV11-3; abundance: .; d_gene: .; CDR3nt: TGTGCCAGCAGCTTCACACAGAACACCGGGGAGCTGTTTTTT; CDR3aa: CASSFTQNTGELFF
len: 16; j_gene: TRBJ1-1; v_gene: TRBV5-1; abundance: .; d_gene: .; CDR3nt: TGCGCCAGCAGCTTGGAGCTCTCGGGGGGGAACACTGAAGCTTTCTTT; CDR3aa: CASSLELSGGNTEAFF
len: 15; j_gene: TRBJ2-7; v_gene: TRBV14; abundance: .; d_gene: TRBD2; CDR3nt: TGTGCCAGCAGCCAAGGAGCGGGAGGAGTTTACGAGCAGTACTTC; CDR3aa: CASSQGAGGVYEQYF